These 29 T cell receptor beta chains were all obtained from the same sample, sequenced in a study of control samples from healthy donors and cancer patients. Profiled with immunoSEQ multiplex PCR; TCRdb holds only in-frame clones, not every one. The table includes just under 75,000 clones, roughly 84% detected once. The specimen was blood. Receptors were obtained from a woman in her forties or fifties in good health.

This clone is a singleton in its sample. V and J are TRBV15 and TRBJ1-5, with 9 bases that match TRBD1. V shed 0 bases, J shed 4 bases, and the junction held 1 base outside the gene matches. The CDR3 totals 15 residues. The V gene's germline CDR1 is LNHNV and CDR2 YYDKDF (reference sequence). The CDR3 loop reads CATSREQGANQPQHF. For the CDR3, the DNA is TGTGCCACCAGCAGAGAACAGGGGGCAAATCAGCCCCAGCATTTT.

This clone occurred once. The chain carries TRBV7-8 and TRBJ1-3; 7 nucleotides line up with TRBD1. J was trimmed by 3 bases and V by 4 bases; bases with no gene match: 6. CDR3 length equals 15 residues. The germline V gene has CDR1 SGHVS and CDR2 FQNEAQ. The CDR3 protein is CASSSGGTVGNTIYF. The CDR3 DNA is TGTGCCAGCAGCTCAGGAGGGACAGTTGGAAACACCATATATTTT.

The chain combines TRBV28 with TRBJ2-4; no definite D call. CDR3 size: 14 residues. V lost 11 bases, J lost 0 bases, and 14 bases lay in between. Germline V gene sequence: CDR1 MDHEN, CDR2 SYDVKM. CDR3 coding DNA: TGTGCCTTCCTAGGCAGGCTAGCCAAAAACATTCAGTACTTC. Protein sequence: CAFLGRLAKNIQYF.

Worth noting for this clone: Other DNA sequences in this specimen translate into the identical CDR3. DNA of the CDR3: TGCAGCGTTGTTGGACTAGCGGGAGATACGCAGTATTTT. The encoded protein is CSVVGLAGDTQYF. The chain combines TRBV29-1 with TRBJ2-3; 11 positions agree with TRBD2. Germline-derived CDR1 and CDR2 are SQVTM and ANQGSEA. This CDR3 comprises 13 residues. The trim removed 4 bases at V and 5 bases at J, leaving 2 bases unmatched.

The rearrangement links TRBV15 to TRBJ2-3; 8 bases map to TRBD2. Trimming took 0 bases from V and 6 from J; bases not matched to a gene: 11. Germline loops: CDR1 LNHNV, CDR2 YYDKDF (reference sequence). This CDR3 has 17 amino acids. The CDR3 sequence: CATSRDGVAGPSDTQYF. The CDR3 nucleotides are TGTGCCACCAGCAGAGATGGGGTAGCGGGGCCCTCGGATACGCAGTATTTT.

The chain is built from TRBV6-1 and TRBJ1-5; D gene unclear. V dropped 2 bases and J dropped 9 bases, with 11 bases sitting between them. The CDR3 contains 13 residues. CDR1 is MNHNS and CDR2 is SASEGT in the germline V gene. Here the CDR3 reads CASSERFRGPQHF. CDR3 bases: TGTGCCAGCAGTGAACGATTCCGGGGGCCCCAGCATTTT.

The chain combines TRBV10-2 with TRBJ2-1; 11 bases agree with TRBD2. This CDR3 has 15 amino acids. The V and J ends lost 5 bases and 5 bases, in that order; junction bases with no gene match: 5. Germline-derived CDR1 and CDR2 are WSHSY and SAAADI. The CDR3 DNA sequence: TGCGCCAGCAGTTTAGCGGGAGGGAAAAACAATGAGCAGTTCTTC. It yields the protein CASSLAGGKNNEQFF.

About this clone itself: At one of its ends the junction is not consistent with the germline gene, which may arise from a read error. V usage is TRBV7-8 and J usage is TRBJ2-2; D unresolved. Looked up from germline, CDR1 is SGHVS and CDR2 is FQNEAQ. The CDR3 is made up of 16 amino acids. The CDR3 sequence: CAGSLMAVHGIGELFF. The DNA for the CDR3 is TGTGCCGGCAGCTTGATGGCCGTTCACGGCATCGGGGAGCTGTTTTTT.

The CDR3 nucleotides read TGTGCCAGCTATAAAGTGGGCTCCTACGAGCAGTACTTC. Translated, it gives CASYKVGSYEQYF. The chain is built from TRBV7-9 and TRBJ2-7; unclear D gene. The CDR3 covers 13 residues. Trimming removed 8 bases from V and 0 bases from J, with 11 bases in between. CDR1 SEHNR and CDR2 FQNEAQ come from the germline V gene (reference sequence).

The chain uses TRBV7-9 and TRBJ1-1, with a tentative D call TRBD1 (5 bases). Trimming took 5 bases from V and 4 from J, leaving 20 bases between them. The length of the CDR3 is 16 residues. The germline V gene encodes CDR1 SEHNR and CDR2 FQNEAQ (reference sequence). CDR3 loop: CASSQRQGKEGTEAFF. Here the CDR3 DNA reads TGTGCCAGCAGCCAAAGGCAGGGCAAGGAGGGCACTGAAGCTTTCTTT.

The rearrangement links TRBV1 to TRBJ2-6. TRBV1 corresponds to a pseudogene. The CDR3 extends over 15 amino acids. CDR3 region: CTSPEGESGANVLTF. DNA of the CDR3: TGCACCAGCCCAGAAGGGGAGTCTGGGGCCAACGTCCTGACTTTC.

This chain links TRBV10-2 with TRBJ2-1; 13 nucleotides match TRBD2. The ends lost 6 bases at V and 5 bases at J; junction bases unmatched: 4. The CDR3 is made up of 15 amino acids. CDR1 and CDR2 (germline): WSHSY, SAAADI. The CDR3, as DNA: TGCGCCAGCAGCCTGACTAGCGGGAGGAACAATGAGCAGTTCTTC. This gives the protein CASSLTSGRNNEQFF.

The chain couples TRBV18 to TRBJ2-1, with D maybe TRBD1 (6 bases). CDR1 is KGHSH and CDR2 is LQKENI in the germline V gene. CDR3 length: 16 residues. The V end lost 0 bases, the J end lost 3 bases, and 12 bases lay between the germline ends. CDR3 DNA sequence: TGTGCCAGCTCACCACCGTCAAGACAGGTCTACAATGAGCAGTTCTTC. Amino acids: CASSPPSRQVYNEQFF. The entire variable domain, with the rest obtained from reference TRBV18 and TRBJ2-1, is as follows: NAGVMQNPRHLVRRRGQEARLRCSPMKGHSHVYWYRQLPEEGLKFMVYLQKENIIDESGMPKERFSAEFPKEGPSILRIQQVVRGDSAAYFCASSPPSRQVYNEQFFGPGTRLTVL.

This clone was counted between two and nine times. The chain links TRBV27 to TRBJ2-7; TRBD1 matches 8 bases. The germline V gene has CDR1 MNHEY and CDR2 SMNVEV (reference sequence). Trimming cost V 6 bases and J 3 bases; bases outside gene matches: 13. CDR3 size: 16 residues. CDR3 sequence (DNA): TGTGCCAGCAGAGAGTGGACAGGGCGGTTCCGCTACGAGCAGTACTTC. Protein: CASREWTGRFRYEQYF.

This sequence joins TRBV4-1 and TRBJ1-2; 7 bases align to TRBD1. V lost 4 bases to trimming and J lost 3 bases; unmatched junction nucleotides: 8. Germline assignment: CDR1 MGHRA and CDR2 YSYEKL. This CDR3 spans 15 amino acids. The CDR3 loop reads CASSPQGPGDYGYTF. In DNA, the CDR3 is TGCGCCAGCAGCCCACAGGGGCCGGGGGACTATGGCTACACCTTC.

The chain joins TRBV28 to TRBJ1-5; D ambiguous. The length of the CDR3 is 12 residues. V lost 7 bases to trimming and J lost 4 bases, with 8 bases between them. Per the germline V gene, CDR1 is MDHEN and CDR2 is SYDVKM. CDR3 amino acids: CASNRGNQPQHF. The DNA for the CDR3 is TGTGCCAGCAATCGGGGTAATCAGCCCCAGCATTTT.

The gene calls are TRBV3-1 (or the pseudogene TRBV3-2) and TRBJ2-5; D not certain. The germline V and J ends were trimmed by 5 bases and 4 bases, with 5 bases remaining between them. The length of the CDR3 is 11 residues. CDR1 LGHDT and CDR2 YNNKEL come from the germline V gene (reference sequence). CDR3 nucleotide sequence: TGTGCCAGCAGCGCCAGAGAGACCCAGTACTTC. Translating gives CASSARETQYF.

The chain uses TRBV3-1 (or the pseudogene TRBV3-2) and TRBJ2-1; TRBD2 is a possible D gene (6 bases). Germline assignment: CDR1 LGHDT and CDR2 YNNKEL (reference sequence). CDR3 length equals 14 residues. The V end was cut by 4 bases, the J end by 4 bases, with 11 bases between. The CDR3 region has the DNA TGTGCCAGCAGCCTCGGGACTGTATACAATGAGCAGTTCTTC. It is translated as CASSLGTVYNEQFF.

The chain recombines TRBV19 with TRBJ2-2, with 9 bases identical to TRBD2. The CDR3 sequence is 15 residues long. The V and J ends lost 8 bases and 7 bases, in that order; junction bases with no gene match: 11. Germline V CDR1 and CDR2: LNHDA, SQIVND (reference sequence). The CDR3 sequence is CASRRWAGGNGELFF. CDR3 coding DNA: TGTGCCAGTCGCCGGTGGGCGGGAGGGAACGGGGAGCTGTTTTTT.

The V gene is TRBV4-1, the J gene TRBJ2-4; D not certain. The germline gives CDR1 MGHRA, CDR2 YSYEKL. The CDR3 consists of 16 residues. The V end lost 0 bases, the J end lost 0 bases, and 9 bases lay between the germline ends. Here the CDR3 reads CASSQDFDLAKNIQYF. As DNA, the CDR3 is TGCGCCAGCAGCCAAGATTTCGATTTAGCCAAAAACATTCAGTACTTC.

The gene calls are TRBV2 and TRBJ2-7; 9 nucleotides agree with TRBD2. This CDR3 comprises 14 residues. The V segment lost 6 bases and the J segment 0 bases; nucleotides outside the gene matches: 3. The germline CDR1 and CDR2 sequences are SNHLY and FYNNEI. The CDR3 coding sequence is TGTGCCAGCAGGCCTAGCGGGGTCTCCTACGAGCAGTACTTC. It translates to CASRPSGVSYEQYF. Full variable domain (missing parts from reference TRBV2 and TRBJ2-7): EPEVTQTPSHQVTQMGQEVILRCVPISNHLYFYWYRQILGQKVEFLVSFYNNEISEKSEIFDDQFSVERPDGSNFTLKIRSTKLEDSAMYFCASRPSGVSYEQYFGPGTRLTVT.

V gene TRBV5-1 combines with J gene TRBJ1-2; D is unresolved. Trimming removed 0 bases at V and 6 bases at J, with 12 bases between. CDR1 SGHRS and CDR2 YFSETQ come from the germline V gene. The CDR3 spans 14 residues. Written as DNA, the CDR3 is TGCGCCAGCAGCTTGGAATCAAGAGGTAATGGCTACACCTTC. It translates to CASSLESRGNGYTF. Full variable domain (outside the CDR3, taken from reference TRBV5-1 and TRBJ1-2): KAGVTQTPRYLIKTRGQQVTLSCSPISGHRSVSWYQQTPGQGLQFLFEYFSETQRNKGNFPGRFSGRQFSNSRSEMNVSTLELGDSALYLCASSLESRGNGYTFGSGTRLTVV.

The rearrangement links TRBV5-8 to TRBJ2-3; D is possibly TRBD2 (5 bases). Trimming cost V 0 bases and J 4 bases, with 12 bases left between them. This CDR3 has 15 residues. Germline V lookup: CDR1 SGHTS, CDR2 YDEGEE. CDR3 DNA: TGTGCCAGCAGCTTGGGACTGCGGACTTCAGATACGCAGTATTTT. Its translation: CASSLGLRTSDTQYF. Full variable domain (outside the CDR3, taken from reference TRBV5-8 and TRBJ2-3): EAGVTQSPTHLIKTRGQQATLRCSPISGHTSVYWYQQALGLGLQFLLWYDEGEERNRGNFPPRFSGRQFPNYSSELNVNALELEDSALYLCASSLGLRTSDTQYFGPGTRLTVL.

As for this clone: One end of the junction is discordant with germline, which a read error may explain. The V gene is TRBV7-7, the J gene TRBJ1-1; TRBD1 agrees at 9 bases. From germline, CDR1 is SSHAT and CDR2 FNYEAQ (reference sequence). The CDR3 is made up of 13 amino acids. The CDR3 DNA sequence: TGTGCTAGCAGTCGCGGACAGGGGACTGAAGCTTTCTTT. This gives the protein CASSRGQGTEAFF.

Only one count was recorded for this clone. The genes are TRBV6-2 or TRBV6-3 and TRBJ2-5; D uncertain. This CDR3 is built from 17 residues. Trimming took off 5 bases at V and 5 bases at J, with 24 bases between the two ends. Germline CDR1 reads MNHEY; CDR2 reads SVGEGT. The CDR3 nucleotides are TGTGCCAGCAGTGCCTCTCTTCCCGGGCCCCCGAAGGAGACCCAGTACTTC. Amino acid sequence: CASSASLPGPPKETQYF.

The genes are TRBV7-2 and TRBJ2-3; D call uncertain. The V gene's germline CDR1 is SGHTA and CDR2 FQGNSA. V lost 2 bases to trimming and J lost 4 bases, with 7 bases between them. CDR3 length: 13 amino acids. This CDR3 reads CASSLRRPDTQYF. CDR3 bases: TGTGCCAGCAGCTTAAGACGACCAGATACGCAGTATTTT.

The chain links TRBV6-5 to TRBJ2-3; 7 bases fit TRBD1. From germline, CDR1 is MNHEY and CDR2 SVGAGI. The CDR3 has 14 residues. Trimming removed 7 bases from V and 2 bases from J; junction bases left unmatched: 6. In DNA form, the CDR3 reads TGTGCCAGCAACACAGGACAGGCCACAGATACGCAGTATTTT. Its translation: CASNTGQATDTQYF.

This chain connects TRBV4-1 to TRBJ2-7, with 7 bases lining up with TRBD2. This CDR3 region has 15 residues. CDR1 is MGHRA, CDR2 YSYEKL, per germline. Trimming at V came to 0 bases and at J to 2 bases, leaving 4 bases not matched to a gene. The CDR3 here is CASSQETGGTYEQYF. CDR3 nucleotide sequence: TGCGCCAGCAGCCAAGAGACGGGAGGCACCTACGAGCAGTACTTC.

The genes are TRBV27 and TRBJ1-5; D call uncertain. Per the germline V gene, CDR1 is MNHEY and CDR2 is SMNVEV (reference sequence). V was cut by 2 bases and J by 3 bases, with 11 bases left in between. The CDR3 totals 15 residues. DNA for the CDR3: TGTGCCAGCAGTTTAGCCCCCCCCACCAATCAGCCCCAGCATTTT. Amino acids: CASSLAPPTNQPQHF.